This T cell receptor (beta chain) appears in the sequencing data of a study of cytomegalovirus exposure and HLA in healthy donors. Study-level findings and limits: Highest at DRB1 and lowest at HLA-C, TCR association rates differed among HLA loci in a later analysis. The dataset shows that most TCR sequences were rare, while some public TCRs occurred in many donors. The HLA-A and HLA-B alleles of most subjects were reportedly predicted accurately from TCR beta sequences.

Amplification used 60 Vbeta primers and 13 Jbeta primers. Measured with immunoSEQ multiplex PCR; TCRdb has only the in-frame clones, and not every one. The table records about 230,000 clones, around 85% of them present only once. As for this clone: Its antigen is unidentified.

The TCR was taken from a human donor in good health. Sequencing was carried out using PBMCs.

CDR3 nucleotide sequence: TGTGCCAGCAGTGTCGGACAGTCCTCTAGCACAGATACGCAGTATTTT. Protein: CASSVGQSSSTDTQYF. The V call is TRBV25-1, the J call TRBJ2-3; a possible D gene is TRBD1 (6 bases). Trimming removed 4 bases at V and 0 bases at J, with 14 bases between. There are 16 residues in the CDR3. The V gene's germline CDR1 is MGHDK and CDR2 SYGVNS.